A single sample is the source of the 4 T cell receptor beta chains below, sequenced in a study of memory CD4+ T cells and cytomegalovirus serostatus. The sort gate was single viable CD3+CD4+CD8-CD45RO+ cells for memory CD4+ T cells. Sequencing used immunoSEQ multiplex PCR; TCRdb keeps in-frame clones, though not all of them. Among 45,000 to 55,000 clones listed, 75% to 85% were seen once. Material: memory CD4+ T cells from blood. The receptors derive from an adult in good health and CMV-seronegative.

J is TRBJ2-1 and V is TRBV14, with TRBD1 identical over 7 bases. The CDR3 totals 15 residues. Trimming removed 4 bases from V and 7 bases from J; junction bases left unmatched: 10. Per germline, CDR1 SGHDN and CDR2 FVKESK. Here the CDR3 reads CASSRDRAGLNEQFF. In nucleotides, the CDR3 is TGTGCCAGCAGCCGAGACAGGGCTGGGCTGAATGAGCAGTTCTTC.

This clone was seen a single time. The chain combines TRBV28 with TRBJ2-7; TRBD1 aligns across 8 bases. The CDR3 length is 16 residues. Germline loops: CDR1 MDHEN, CDR2 SYDVKM. With V trimmed by 7 bases and J by 1 base, 12 bases remained unmatched. The CDR3 DNA reads TGTGCCAGCACAAAGGTGGGCAGGGGGCGTTCCTACGAGCAGTACTTC. Encoded protein: CASTKVGRGRSYEQYF.

This clone turned up a few times. The chain joins TRBV11-1 to TRBJ2-3; D unresolved. Germline V gene lookup returns CDR1 SGHAT and CDR2 FQDESV (reference sequence). V was shortened by 3 bases and J by 2 bases, with 9 bases between the two germline ends. The CDR3 totals 14 residues. CDR3 loop: CASSLIRNTDTQYF. Here the CDR3 DNA reads TGTGCCAGCAGCTTGATCAGGAACACAGATACGCAGTATTTT.

The rearrangement joins TRBV7-9 to TRBJ1-1, with D perhaps TRBD1 (6 bases). CDR1 is SEHNR and CDR2 is FQNEAQ in the germline V gene (reference sequence). Trimming left V 2 bases short and J 4 bases short, with 14 bases between. The CDR3 sequence is 15 residues long. The CDR3 bases are TGTGCCAGCAGCTTAAGGGGGGGCTCTGGCACTGAAGCTTTCTTT. This encodes CASSLRGGSGTEAFF.